These T cell receptor beta chains were read from a single sample in a study of blood T cells in healthy people across ages. TCRdb re-called the 5' RACE reads through MiXCR, storing one row per CDR3 protein. The table records 1,300,000 or so distinct CDR3 sequences, roughly 60% of them present only once. What was sequenced was blood. The receptors were sampled from a man between 18 and 29 years old in good health. The CDR3 runs from the conserved cysteine through the conserved F or W. A D gene is named only where the DNA matches it firmly. Clone size appears in some rows only: once, few, many, or a class for an expanded clone.

abundance	d_gene	v_gene	j_gene	CDR3aa	CDR3nt
few	NA	TRBV29-1	TRBJ2-1	CSAEGGATNEQFF	TGCAGCGCTGAAGGGGGTGCGACCAATGAGCAGTTCTTC
NA	TRBD2	TRBV4-1	TRBJ2-1	CASSPALGTSGINEQFF	TGCGCCAGCAGCCCGGCATTGGGGACTAGCGGGATCAATGAGCAGTTCTTC
few	TRBD2	TRBV10-3	TRBJ2-5	CAIRGGLAGSQETQYF	TGTGCCATCAGGGGGGGACTAGCGGGTTCCCAAGAGACCCAGTACTTC
once	TRBD2	TRBV4-1	TRBJ2-5	CASSQGQRGVETQYF	TGCGCCAGCAGCCAAGGACAGCGGGGGGTTGAGACCCAGTACTTC
once	TRBD1	TRBV5-1	TRBJ2-1	CASSLTGGRFDEQFF	TGCGCCAGCAGCTTGACAGGGGGAAGATTTGATGAGCAGTTCTTC
few	TRBD2	TRBV5-1	TRBJ2-7	CASSLAPLSGTSYEQYF	TGCGCCAGCAGCTTGGCCCCCCTTAGCGGGACCTCCTACGAGCAGTACTTC
NA	NA	TRBV14	TRBJ1-2	CASSPGRGHYGYTF	TGTGCCAGCAGCCCTGGCAGGGGCCACTATGGCTACACCTTC
few	TRBD1	TRBV11-1	TRBJ2-1	CASSLDRGGYNEQFF	TGTGCCAGCAGCTTGGACAGGGGGGGCTACAATGAGCAGTTCTTC
NA	TRBD1	TRBV28	TRBJ2-4	CASRGTGSLAKNIQYF	TGTGCCAGCAGGGGGACAGGGTCCCTAGCCAAAAACATTCAGTACTTC
NA	TRBD2	TRBV20-1	TRBJ2-1	CSAGLAGGLARNEQFF	TGCAGTGCAGGACTAGCGGGAGGACTAGCACGGAATGAGCAGTTCTTC
few	NA	TRBV20-1	TRBJ2-1	CSARLTSYNEQFF	TGCAGTGCTAGGCTGACATCCTACAATGAGCAGTTCTTC
NA	NA	TRBV3-1	TRBJ2-4	CASSQAANIQYF	TGTGCCAGCAGCCAAGCGGCAAACATTCAGTACTTC
once	TRBD1	TRBV29-1	TRBJ1-2	CSVGAGGNYGYTF	TGCAGCGTTGGGGCAGGGGGAAACTATGGCTACACCTTC
few	NA	TRBV27	TRBJ1-2	CASSPRRWNADGYTF	TGTGCCAGCAGTCCCCGACGGTGGAATGCGGATGGCTACACCTTC
NA	TRBD2	TRBV29-1	TRBJ2-7	CSVPGTSEYEQYF	TGCAGCGTCCCCGGGACTAGCGAGTATGAGCAGTACTTC
few	TRBD1	TRBV28	TRBJ2-6	CASTTELQGLLAGANVLTF	TGTGCCAGCACTACCGAATTACAGGGGTTATTAGCTGGGGCCAACGTCCTGACTTTC
NA	NA	TRBV4-3	TRBJ1-6	CASSQDIGYGYNSPLHF	TGCGCCAGCAGCCAAGATATCGGTTACGGCTATAATTCACCCCTCCACTTT
NA	NA	TRBV6-2/TRBV6-3	TRBJ1-1	CASSYDKTGNTEAFF	TGTGCCAGCAGTTACGATAAGACAGGGAACACTGAAGCTTTCTTT
NA	NA	TRBV5-6	TRBJ2-7	CASSLYRNEQYF	TGTGCCAGCAGCTTGTACCGGAACGAGCAGTACTTC
NA	TRBD1	TRBV24-1	TRBJ2-7	CATSDLRLRQGTAEQYF	TGTGCCACCAGTGATTTGCGTCTGAGACAGGGGACCGCCGAGCAGTACTTC
few	NA	TRBV6-5	TRBJ1-1	CAPGSAEAFF	TGTGCCCCAGGGAGCGCTGAAGCTTTCTTT
few	TRBD1	TRBV4-3	TRBJ2-5	CASSHGTGTGEQYF	TGCGCCAGCAGCCACGGGACAGGTACGGGTGAGCAGTACTTC
few	NA	TRBV6-5	TRBJ2-3	CASSYSPRGGDTQYF	TGTGCCAGCAGTTACTCCCCCCGGGGTGGAGATACGCAGTATTTT
NA	NA	TRBV11-2	TRBJ2-7	CASSLVLVSYEQYF	TGTGCCAGCAGCTTAGTTCTAGTTTCCTACGAGCAGTACTTC
NA	NA	TRBV4-3	TRBJ2-1	CASSQGPGTYNEQFF	TGCGCCAGCAGCCAAGGTCCAGGAACCTACAATGAGCAGTTCTTC
NA	NA	TRBV15	TRBJ1-5	CATSSFLQPQHF	TGTGCCACCAGCAGTTTTCTGCAGCCCCAGCATTTT
NA	NA	TRBV29-1	TRBJ2-7	CSVSGTSSYEQYF	TGCAGCGTATCCGGGACAAGCTCCTACGAGCAGTACTTC
NA	NA	TRBV3-1	TRBJ1-2	CASTSRQGGYTF	TGTGCCAGCACCAGCCGACAAGGGGGCTACACCTTC
NA	NA	TRBV15	TRBJ1-1	CATSREANTEAFF	TGTGCCACCAGCAGAGAGGCGAACACTGAAGCTTTCTTT
NA	NA	TRBV7-9	TRBJ1-2	CASSQAAGAYYGYTF	TGTGCCAGCAGTCAAGCCGCGGGGGCTTACTATGGCTACACCTTC
few	TRBD2	TRBV4-3	TRBJ2-7	CASSQGTSFSYEQYF	TGCGCCAGCAGCCAAGGGACTAGCTTCTCGTACGAGCAGTACTTC
NA	NA	TRBV7-2	TRBJ2-4	CASSLDGGNRREQYF	TGTGCCAGCAGCTTAGACGGGGGTAATCGACGGGAGCAGTACTTC
NA	NA	TRBV11-2	TRBJ2-7	CASSLVARRATFSYEQYF	TGTGCCAGCAGCTTAGTTGCTCGGAGGGCTACCTTCTCCTACGAGCAGTACTTC
NA	NA	TRBV28	TRBJ2-3	CASSLEGQGLTDTQYF	TGTGCCAGCAGTTTGGAAGGGCAGGGCCTCACAGATACGCAGTATTTT
NA	NA	TRBV4-2	TRBJ2-1	CASSLKAGEQFF	TGTGCCAGCAGCCTTAAAGCTGGTGAGCAGTTCTTC
NA	NA	TRBV6-1	TRBJ1-5	CASGSIRGIGASNQPQHF	TGTGCCAGCGGGTCCATCAGGGGAATTGGTGCGAGCAATCAGCCCCAGCATTTT
once	NA	TRBV29-1	TRBJ2-7	CSVEDYQESYEQYF	TGCAGCGTTGAAGATTACCAGGAATCCTACGAGCAGTACTTC
NA	TRBD2	TRBV7-8	TRBJ2-3	CASSLGTSGSYTQYF	TGTGCCAGCAGCTTAGGGACTAGCGGGAGTTATACGCAGTATTTT
NA	NA	TRBV25-1	TRBJ2-4	CASSEYGDKQYF	TGTGCCAGCAGTGAATATGGTGACAAGCAGTACTTC
many	NA	TRBV12-3/TRBV12-4	TRBJ1-1	CASSWTGVMNTEAFF	TGTGCCAGCAGTTGGACCGGGGTAATGAACACTGAAGCTTTCTTT
few	NA	TRBV4-1	TRBJ2-1	CASSQGGLKAYNEQFF	TGCGCCAGCAGCCAAGGGGGCTTGAAGGCCTACAATGAGCAGTTCTTC
NA	NA	TRBV5-5	TRBJ1-1	CASSLWAEAFF	TGTGCCAGCAGCCTTTGGGCCGAAGCTTTCTTT
few	NA	TRBV18	TRBJ1-3	CASSPPLSGNTIYF	TGTGCCAGCTCACCACCGCTCTCTGGAAACACCATATATTTT
few	NA	TRBV12-3/TRBV12-4	TRBJ1-2	CASSRGPYGYTF	TGTGCCAGCTCGCGCGGTCCCTATGGCTACACCTTC
NA	NA	TRBV4-1	TRBJ2-1	CASGAGKYSYNEQFF	TGCGCCAGCGGCGCAGGGAAATACTCCTACAATGAGCAGTTCTTC
once	NA	TRBV7-9	TRBJ2-5	CASSRDREKLYF	TGTGCCAGCAGCCGCGACCGGGAGAAGCTGTACTTC
NA	TRBD2	TRBV4-2	TRBJ2-7	CASSQAPTTVAGAEQYF	TGTGCCAGCAGCCAAGCCCCGACAACAGTAGCGGGAGCTGAGCAGTACTTC
NA	NA	TRBV5-1	TRBJ2-6	CASSLSGGGANVLTF	TGCGCCAGCAGCTTGTCAGGAGGTGGGGCCAACGTCCTGACTTTC
once	NA	TRBV6-1	TRBJ2-4	CASSLVINIQYF	TGTGCCAGCAGTTTAGTGATAAACATTCAGTACTTC
few	NA	TRBV4-1	TRBJ2-7	CASSQDGWDEQYF	TGCGCCAGCAGCCAAGATGGTTGGGACGAGCAGTACTTC
many	TRBD2	TRBV3-1	TRBJ2-6	CASSPRTSGSGGANVLTF	TGTGCCAGCAGCCCACGGACTAGCGGGAGTGGTGGGGCCAACGTCCTGACTTTC
once	TRBD2	TRBV7-9	TRBJ2-4	CASSSDSSGRRGEQYF	TGTGCCAGCAGCTCAGACTCTAGCGGGAGGCGTGGGGAGCAGTACTTC
NA	NA	TRBV15	TRBJ1-1	CATRRGAGDTEAFF	TGTGCCACCAGACGGGGGGCGGGTGACACTGAAGCTTTCTTT
NA	TRBD2	TRBV4-2	TRBJ2-7	CASSQEGQAGGPYNEQYF	TGTGCCAGCAGCCAAGAGGGCCAGGCGGGGGGACCCTACAATGAGCAGTACTTC
NA	TRBD1	TRBV9	TRBJ1-2	CASSVRDSPIANYGYTF	TGTGCCAGCAGCGTCCGGGACAGCCCTATCGCTAACTATGGCTACACCTTC
once	TRBD2	TRBV29-1	TRBJ2-1	CSVADPTQAGLAGYNEQFF	TGCAGCGTCGCAGACCCCACGCAGGCCGGACTAGCGGGATACAATGAGCAGTTCTTC
NA	TRBD2	TRBV4-1	TRBJ2-5	CASSRSGTSVYNEQYF	TGCGCCAGCAGCCGAAGCGGGACTAGCGTGTACAATGAGCAGTACTTC
NA	NA	TRBV7-2	TRBJ2-5	CASSLAADRGETQYF	TGTGCCAGCAGCTTAGCCGCAGATCGCGGAGAGACCCAGTACTTC
NA	NA	TRBV4-1	TRBJ2-7	CASSHAPSGKRGSYEQYF	TGCGCCAGCAGCCATGCTCCCTCAGGGAAAAGGGGGAGCTACGAGCAGTACTTC
NA	NA	TRBV7-8	TRBJ1-3	CASSPSLDITISGNTIYF	TGTGCCAGCAGCCCTTCCTTGGACATAACGATCTCTGGAAACACCATATATTTT